Sequencing of this TCR beta chain was carried out in a study of blood T cell repertoires in COVID-19 (TCRdb year 2020). Broadly, across the study: Samples from collaborators originated in the United States, Italy and Spain and spanned both the acute and convalescent phases of COVID-19. The repertoires were released in a freely available public database intended as a resource for research on the immune response to SARS-CoV-2. Subjects who had been exposed to COVID-19, were actively infected with it, or had recovered from it provided the deeply sampled blood TCRbeta repertoires that made up the dataset. The material from the prospective study consisted of cDNA or gDNA derived from T cells, B-cell-depleted T cells, or PBMCs. The samples were drawn from two sources: the first 160 participants of the ongoing ImmuneRACE study, and 950 to 1,500 subjects contributed by 6 global collaborators. HLA class I and class II types, where available, came from metadata supplied by the sample provider rather than from assay-based typing. Nearly every sample came with metadata listing a de-identified subject ID, COVID-19 status, age in years and sex. General findings and caveats noted by the study authors: The amount of clinical and demographic metadata varied by source and participant and was provided uncurated.

TCRbeta CDR3 regions were amplified from genomic DNA by means of the immunoSEQ Assay, a bias-controlled multiplex PCR. For the original study's pipeline: The number of nucleated cells in each sample was estimated from the amplification of reference gene primers within the assay. To quantify the absolute abundance of each unique TCRbeta CDR3 rearrangement, sequence reads were collapsed and filtered. For each sample, productive Simpson clonality was calculated by taking the square root of Simpson's diversity index across productive rearrangements. TCRdb re-hosts the immuneACCESS table, in-frame sequences only. Its copies lack some clones; in the studies checked, an unresolved V gene accounts for under half of them, and the cause for the rest is not known. That table furnishes V, J and clone size, whereas the DNA furnished D and trimming. Recorded for this sample are around 270,000 clones; about 86% of them occurred a single time. The ten largest clonotypes hold around 1.8% of the sample.

About this clone itself: Its antigen has not been determined. Qualities for individual bases were not recorded, and no much larger clone is one base off.

Each collaborating institution followed its own protocols to collect whole blood in K2EDTA tubes. For TCRbeta analysis, collaborator samples were shipped as frozen whole blood, as isolated PBMCs, or as DNA extracted from either sample type. The CDR3 measures 18 amino acids from cysteine to phenylalanine. CDR3 DNA only is kept here, 54 bases in frame from base 1. Relative to germline, V is missing 1 base and J is missing 2 bases, with 9 bases of the junction outside any gene match. For CDR1 and CDR2, the germline V gene (reference sequence) lists LGHDT and YNNKEL. The chain couples TRBV3-1 (or the pseudogene TRBV3-2) to TRBJ2-3, and TRBD2 matches 10 of the central bases. This sequence originates from a man aged 30 to 45 with active or convalescent COVID-19. Input material: peripheral blood. The nucleotide sequence reads as follows: TGTGCCAGCAGCCAAGGGCCTCAGCTAGCGGGGGACACAGATACGCAGTATTTT. This codes for CASSQGPQLAGDTDTQYF.